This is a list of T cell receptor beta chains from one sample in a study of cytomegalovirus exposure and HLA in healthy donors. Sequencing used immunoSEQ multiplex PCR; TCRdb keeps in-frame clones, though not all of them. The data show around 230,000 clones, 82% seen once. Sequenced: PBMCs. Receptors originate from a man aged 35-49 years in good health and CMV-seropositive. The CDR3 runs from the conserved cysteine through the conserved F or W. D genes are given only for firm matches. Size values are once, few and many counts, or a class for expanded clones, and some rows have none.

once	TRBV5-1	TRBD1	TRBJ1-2	CASSLGQGGYTF	TGCGCCAGCAGCCTCGGACAGGGCGGCTACACCTTC
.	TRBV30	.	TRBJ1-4	CAWTPGMGHEKLFF	TGTGCCTGGACCCCAGGGATGGGTCATGAAAAACTGTTTTTT
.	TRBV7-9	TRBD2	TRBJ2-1	CASSLLAGGIHNEQFF	TGTGCCAGCAGCTTACTAGCGGGAGGTATCCACAATGAGCAGTTCTTC
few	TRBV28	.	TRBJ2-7	CASTRPLTGTRGDEQYF	TGTGCCAGCACCCGTCCCCTTACCGGGACTCGAGGGGACGAGCAGTACTTC
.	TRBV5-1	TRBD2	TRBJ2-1	CASSSVGLAGGTGRYNEQFF	TGCGCCAGCAGCTCAGTCGGACTAGCGGGAGGTACCGGGAGGTACAATGAGCAGTTCTTC
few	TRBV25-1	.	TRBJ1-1	CASRTGRDTEAFF	TGTGCCAGCAGAACCGGGCGGGACACTGAAGCTTTCTTT
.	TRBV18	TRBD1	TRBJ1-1	CASSSSDRVAFF	TGTGCCAGCTCATCGTCCGACAGGGTAGCTTTCTTT
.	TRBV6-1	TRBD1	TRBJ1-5	CASKGTGIRQPQHF	TGTGCCAGCAAAGGGACAGGGATACGTCAGCCCCAGCATTTT
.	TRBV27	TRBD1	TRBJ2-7	CASSLGDSGYEQYF	TGTGCCAGCAGTTTGGGGGACAGCGGCTACGAGCAGTACTTC
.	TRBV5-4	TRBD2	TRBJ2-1	CASSTGTSGRAPYNEQFF	TGTGCCAGCAGCACGGGGACTAGCGGGAGGGCCCCCTACAATGAGCAGTTCTTC
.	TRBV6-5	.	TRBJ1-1	CASRQQGRNTEAFF	TGTGCCAGCAGGCAACAGGGTCGTAACACTGAAGCTTTCTTT